This T cell receptor beta chain was sequenced in a study of blood T cell repertoires in COVID-19. Study in general: The United States, Italy and Spain supplied acute and convalescent COVID-19 samples. T cells, B-cell-depleted T cells, or PBMCs provided the cDNA or gDNA that served as material.

Per the authors' pipeline: Reference gene primer amplification yielded estimated nucleated cell counts. Measured with immunoSEQ multiplex PCR; TCRdb has only the in-frame clones, and not every one. V and J calls plus clone size are reproduced from that table; the DNA served to infer D and trimming. The data show about 190,000 clones, about 89% seen once. The clonotype was recovered from a man aged 40-55 years with acute or convalescent COVID-19. Material for sequencing was peripheral blood.

The CDR3 DNA follows: TGTGCCAGCAGTGAACAGGGCGGTTCCTACAATGAGCAGTTCTTC. Its protein is CASSEQGGSYNEQFF. This chain uses TRBV6-1 with TRBJ2-1; D might be TRBD1 (5 bases). Trimming stripped 2 bases from V and 1 base from J, with 9 bases between. Germline CDR1 reads MNHNS; CDR2 reads SASEGT. The CDR3 has 15 amino acids.